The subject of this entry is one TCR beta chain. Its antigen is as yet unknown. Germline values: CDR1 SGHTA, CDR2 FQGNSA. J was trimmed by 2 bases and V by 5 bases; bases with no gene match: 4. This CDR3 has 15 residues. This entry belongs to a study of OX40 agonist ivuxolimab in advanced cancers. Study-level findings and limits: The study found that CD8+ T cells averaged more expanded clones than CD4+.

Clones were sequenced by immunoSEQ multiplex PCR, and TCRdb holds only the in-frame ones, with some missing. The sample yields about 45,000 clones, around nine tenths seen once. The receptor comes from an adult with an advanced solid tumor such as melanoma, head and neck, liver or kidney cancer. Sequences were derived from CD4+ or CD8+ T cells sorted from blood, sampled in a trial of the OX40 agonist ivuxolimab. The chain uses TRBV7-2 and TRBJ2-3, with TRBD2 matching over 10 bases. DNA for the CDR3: TGTGCCAGCAGCGAAACTAGCGGGAACACAGATACGCAGTATTTT. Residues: CASSETSGNTDTQYF.